A selection of T cell receptor beta chains follows, all from one sample in a study of PD-L1 blockade in urothelial cancer. TCRdb's copy holds only in-frame clones and misses some; the assay was immunoSEQ multiplex PCR. The sample includes 30,000 to 40,000 clones, approximately 80% of them seen just once. The material was PBMCs, obtained around atezolizumab (anti-PD-L1) treatment. These receptors were obtained from a man between 60 and 75 years old with urothelial cancer. Each CDR3 is given with its conserved first and last residue. D genes are given only for firm matches. Size is stated for part of the rows, as once, few or many counts, or as a class when the clone is expanded.

>TRBJ2-7|.|TRBV10-3|TRBD1
TGTGCCATCAGTGAGTGGCGGCTAGGCAGGGGGACCTACGAGCAGTACTTC
CAISEWRLGRGTYEQYF
>TRBJ2-1|.|TRBV6-5|.
TGTGCCAGCAGTTACGTCGGTGAGCAGTTCTTC
CASSYVGEQFF
>TRBJ2-2|.|TRBV6-5|.
TGTGCCAGCAGGAGACAGTCCGGGGAGCTGTTTTTT
CASRRQSGELFF
>TRBJ2-6|.|TRBV7-8|.
TGTGCCAGCAGCCCTCGTGACAGGTCTGGGGCCAACGTCCTGACTTTC
CASSPRDRSGANVLTF
>TRBJ1-5|.|TRBV4-2|TRBD1
TGTGCCAGCAGCTTAGGGGGCCTGGGTGGCAATCAGCCCCAGCATTTT
CASSLGGLGGNQPQHF
>TRBJ2-1|.|TRBV4-3|.
TGCGCCAGCAGCCAATCGATCGGGGGGCGCTACAATGAGCAGTTCTTC
CASSQSIGGRYNEQFF
>TRBJ1-2|once|TRBV6-4|TRBD1
TGTGCCAGCCGTATCCGGGACAGGGACTCTGGCTACACCTTC
CASRIRDRDSGYTF
>TRBJ1-5|.|TRBV18|.
TGTGCCAGCTCACCACCAGGTACAACAGGGCCCCAGCATTTT
CASSPPGTTGPQHF
>TRBJ1-5|.|TRBV19|.
TGTGCCAGTAGGAGAGATTGGAATCAGCCCCAGCATTTT
CASRRDWNQPQHF
>TRBJ2-2|once|TRBV19|TRBD2
TGTGCCAGTAGTCTAAAGCGGGGGGGGAACACCGGGGAGCTGTTTTTT
CASSLKRGGNTGELFF
>TRBJ1-4|.|TRBV5-1|.
TGCGCCAGCAGCTTGTTCGGAGCAACTAATGAAAAACTGTTTTTT
CASSLFGATNEKLFF
>TRBJ1-4|few|TRBV10-2|TRBD1
TGCGCCAGCGGAGACAGGGAGAATGAAAAACTGTTTTTT
CASGDRENEKLFF
>TRBJ2-7|.|TRBV4-1|TRBD1
TGCGCCAGCAGCCAGGGACAGATTTCCTCCTACGAGCAGTACTTC
CASSQGQISSYEQYF
>TRBJ1-4|.|TRBV7-2|TRBD1
TGTGCCAGCAGCCCAACACCGGGACAGGGGTTCGAAAAACTGTTTTTT
CASSPTPGQGFEKLFF
>TRBJ1-4|.|TRBV9|.
TGTGCCAGCAGCGGGGCGGGGGCAGAACTGTTTTTT
CASSGAGAELFF
>TRBJ1-2|.|TRBV19|.
TGTGCCAGTAAGACCTCAGGGAGGGATGGCTACACCTTC
CASKTSGRDGYTF
>TRBJ1-4|.|TRBV27|.
TGTGCCAGCAGTTCAATCAATCTCCTCGGGGAAAAACTGTTTTTT
CASSSINLLGEKLFF
>TRBJ1-2|.|TRBV18|TRBD1
TGTGCCAGCTCAAACATCGACAGGGACTATGGCTACACCTTC
CASSNIDRDYGYTF
>TRBJ2-7|.|TRBV7-2|TRBD1
TGTGCCAGCAGCTTACAGGGGGCAAAGGGTTCCTACGAGCAGTACTTC
CASSLQGAKGSYEQYF
>TRBJ1-5|.|TRBV5-6|TRBD1
TGTGCCAGCAGCCCGAGACAGGGGCGAAATAGCAATCAGCCCCAGCATTTT
CASSPRQGRNSNQPQHF
>TRBJ2-3|.|TRBV13|TRBD2
TGTGCCAGCAGCTTAGGACTAGCGGGGGGACGCACAGATACGCAGTATTTT
CASSLGLAGGRTDTQYF
>TRBJ1-4|.|TRBV7-8|.
TGTGCCAGCAGCGATACCTACCGAGAACTGTTTTTT
CASSDTYRELFF
>TRBJ2-7|.|TRBV15|TRBD1
TGTGCCACCACCGCTGGGACAGGGACCTACGAGCAGTACTTC
CATTAGTGTYEQYF
>TRBJ2-3|.|TRBV5-1|.
TGCGCCAGCAGCGGCGGGGGCGGGGGAATCACAGATACGCAGTATTTT
CASSGGGGGITDTQYF
>TRBJ2-5|.|TRBV27|TRBD2
TGTGCCAGCAGTGTAATGGGGGGGCAAGAGACCCAGTACTTC
CASSVMGGQETQYF
>TRBJ1-5|.|TRBV30|TRBD1
TGTGCCTGGAGTCCCAGGGGGCGCGGGGGGCCCCAGCATTTT
CAWSPRGRGGPQHF
>TRBJ1-1|.|TRBV5-4|.
TGTGCCAGCAGCTTAGGCGGGGGTGGGATTATGAACACTGAAGCTTTCTTT
CASSLGGGGIMNTEAFF
>TRBJ1-1|.|TRBV19|TRBD1
TGTGCCAGTAGTGCTACCGGGACAGGGAGCCGGAACACTGAAGCTTTCTTT
CASSATGTGSRNTEAFF
>TRBJ1-2|.|TRBV15|TRBD1
TGTGCCACCAGCAAGGACAGGGAAATATGGGGCTACACCTTC
CATSKDREIWGYTF
>TRBJ2-7|once|TRBV7-2|.
TGTGCCAGCAGCCAATCAGTCGAGCAGTACTTC
CASSQSVEQYF
>TRBJ2-1|.|TRBV7-9|TRBD2
TGTGCCAGCAGCCGAACTAGCGGGGGGGCCGGAGAGCAGTTCTTC
CASSRTSGGAGEQFF
>TRBJ2-2|.|TRBV5-4|TRBD2
TGTGCCAGCAGCTGGGGCCTAGCGGGAGACACCGGGGAGCTGTTTTTT
CASSWGLAGDTGELFF
>TRBJ2-5|.|TRBV6-1|.
TGTGCCAGCAGTTTCAGGGGTGAGACCCAGTACTTC
CASSFRGETQYF
>TRBJ1-1|once|TRBV7-2|TRBD1
TGTGCCAGCAGCTTGACAGGGACTGAAGCTTTCTTT
CASSLTGTEAFF
>TRBJ2-2|.|TRBV5-6|.
TGTGCCAGCAGAGAGCAGGGGAGGGCCGGGGAGCTGTTTTTT
CASREQGRAGELFF
>TRBJ1-3|.|TRBV5-1|.
TGCGCCAGCAGCCGAGATGCCAACTCTGGAAACACCATATATTTT
CASSRDANSGNTIYF
>TRBJ1-5|.|TRBV6-5|.
TGTGCCAGCAGCCGCGGGGGGTTGTCCGATCAGCCCCAGCATTTT
CASSRGGLSDQPQHF
>TRBJ2-5|.|TRBV5-6|TRBD2
TGTGCCAGCAGCTTACAATATTCTAGCGGGAGGAGTGAAGAGACCCAGTACTTC
CASSLQYSSGRSEETQYF
>TRBJ2-7|.|TRBV11-3|TRBD1
TGTGCCAGCAGCAGCCACCGGGACAGGGTCGAGCAGTACTTC
CASSSHRDRVEQYF
>TRBJ1-6|.|TRBV14|TRBD1
TGTGCCAGCAGCCAGAGGAGGGGACAGGACAATTCACCCCTCCACTTT
CASSQRRGQDNSPLHF
>TRBJ2-1|.|TRBV11-2|TRBD2
TGTGCCAGCAGCTTAATGGGAGGGACTTTTGAGCAGTTCTTC
CASSLMGGTFEQFF
>TRBJ1-4|.|TRBV5-6|.
TGTGCCAGCAGCTTGGGCCCGGATGAAAAACTGTTTTTT
CASSLGPDEKLFF
>TRBJ2-5|.|TRBV27|.
TGTGCCAGCAGCGTCCGGGGGACCCAGTACTTC
CASSVRGTQYF
>TRBJ1-6|.|TRBV19|TRBD1
TGTGCCAGTAGTGCTGGACAGGATTCACCCCTCCACTTT
CASSAGQDSPLHF
>TRBJ2-1|.|TRBV6-6|TRBD1
TGTGCCAGCAGTCCACGGGACAGGGGGCCCGAGCAGTTCTTC
CASSPRDRGPEQFF
>TRBJ1-1|few|TRBV2|TRBD1
TGTGCCAGCAGTGGGGACAGTCCTTTAGAAGCTTTCTTT
CASSGDSPLEAFF
>TRBJ1-1|.|TRBV6-1|.
TGTGCCAGCTTCGTGGGGGCGGCCACTGAAGCTTTCTTT
CASFVGAATEAFF
>TRBJ1-5|once|TRBV2|.
TGTGCCGCCGGTGGGGGGGGGAATCAGCCCCAGCATTTT
CAAGGGGNQPQHF
>TRBJ2-6|.|TRBV7-6|.
TGTGCCAGCAGCTCGCGGGACAGCCCAAACGAAATCTCTGGGGCCAACGTCCTGACTTTC
CASSSRDSPNEISGANVLTF
>TRBJ1-5|once|TRBV5-5|.
TGTGCCAGCAGCTTGTTCGGGACAAAGGATCAGCCCCAGCATTTT
CASSLFGTKDQPQHF
>TRBJ1-1|.|TRBV5-1|TRBD1
TGCGCCAGCAGCGGGGCAACAGGGGGGTTTACTGAAGCTTTCTTT
CASSGATGGFTEAFF
>TRBJ1-6|few|TRBV7-9|.
TGTGCCAGCAGCTTAGGGGGCATCGCCATTTCACCCCTCCACTTT
CASSLGGIAISPLHF
>TRBJ2-1|.|TRBV2|TRBD1
TGTGCCAGAGGAAGCTTTGGGACAGAGAACAATGAGCAGTTCTTC
CARGSFGTENNEQFF
>TRBJ2-7|.|TRBV11-3|TRBD2
TGTGCCAGCAGCTCCTCTAGCGGCCCCTACGAGCAGTACTTC
CASSSSSGPYEQYF